This T cell receptor beta chain was documented in a study of OX40 agonist ivuxolimab in advanced cancers. Repertoires were generated with immunoSEQ multiplex PCR, while TCRdb's copy carries only in-frame clones and drops some. The sample contains just under 65,000 clones, 84% of which appear only once. This CDR3 contains 13 residues. Germline V gives CDR1 LNHDA, CDR2 SQIVND (reference sequence). The V end lost 2 bases, the J end lost 3 bases, and 8 bases lay between the germline ends. The sample here was CD4+ or CD8+ T cells sorted from blood, taken in a trial of the OX40 agonist ivuxolimab. The TCR sequence derives from an adult with an advanced solid tumor such as melanoma, head and neck, liver or kidney cancer. V is TRBV19 and J is TRBJ2-7; no clear D. The CDR3 is CASSITAGYEQYF. In nucleotides, the CDR3 is TGTGCCAGTAGTATAACGGCAGGCTACGAGCAGTACTTC.